In its sample, the clone carrying this T cell receptor beta chain was seen a few times. Its antigen is not identified. Assay: immunoSEQ multiplex PCR; the TCRdb copy retains only in-frame clones and omits some. The sample consists of tens of thousands of clones, over 30% of them appearing once. The CDR3 sequence is 13 residues long. Trimming took 6 bases from V and 5 from J, leaving 11 bases between them. CDR1 is MDHEN and CDR2 is SYDVKM in the germline V gene. As for treatment: randomized to nivolumab then ipilimumab (arm A) or the reverse (arm B). The sample is drawn from a study of sequential checkpoint blockade in melanoma. Study background: Arm A got nivolumab then ipilimumab; arm B the reverse, 1:1.

General study points: T-cell fraction and clonality followed PD-L1 and CD8+ counts, not mutational load.

The receptor's source is a human donor with melanoma. This chain uses TRBV28 with TRBJ2-1; D assignment may be TRBD1 or TRBD2 (5 bases each). The sequenced sample was tumor tissue (inferred from file names), obtained from a patient given nivolumab and ipilimumab in sequence. Written as DNA, the CDR3 is TGTGCCAGCAGCCCCGGGACCGACAATGAGCAGTTCTTC. Residues: CASSPGTDNEQFF.